The entry below describes one T cell receptor (beta chain). This clonotype was found many times. Its antigen specificity is not known. Within one base of it there is no much larger clone, and no base qualities were kept. From the cysteine up to the phenylalanine, the CDR3 has a length of 14 residues. Only the CDR3 part of the read is kept: 42 bases, read in frame from the first base. After removal of 3 bases from V and 8 bases from J, the junction retains 6 bases not matched to a gene. The roughly 37 donors, aged about 6 to 100 years, were systemically healthy Caucasian individuals from Russia. Each donor gave approximately 10 milliliters of peripheral blood, collected into EDTA-treated Vacutainer tubes. PBMCs were isolated by Ficoll-Paque density-gradient centrifugation, with at least 6 million obtained per sample. Total RNA was extracted from PBMCs with Trizol reagent, with at least 5.5 micrograms obtained per sample. Naive CD45RAhigh/CD27high T cell percentages were measured by flow cytometry on a PBMC aliquot from every donor.

The data were taken from a study of blood T cells in healthy people across ages (dated by TCRdb to about 2015). In the study overall: Template switching captured roughly one uniquely barcoded TCR beta cDNA molecule per two T cells in model experiments. To track age-related changes in TCR beta repertoire diversity, the study relied on deep sequencing normalized with unique cDNA molecular identifiers. Four age groups were formed from the donors: young (average about 15 years), middle-aged (just under 40), aged (about 62) and long-lived (more than 75). To avoid experimental bias, donors of different ages were distributed randomly across sequencing lanes. Using the same blood draw, the study looked at two additional independent replicas of 1 million unique cDNA reads for two donors, one aged 18 to 30 and the other aged 80 or older.

The library was built by means of 5' RACE. These reads were obtained on an Illumina HiSeq 2500. A second roughly 6 to 11 cycle PCR used a sample-barcoded 5' primer and a J-beta primer mix. A unique molecular identifier was introduced onto each TCR beta cDNA molecule by a template-switch 5' adaptor carrying 12 random nucleotides. Each sample yielded at least 2.5 million CDR3-containing paired-end reads. First-strand cDNA synthesis was performed from all RNA using the Mint cDNA synthesis kit, with priming by a TRBC-specific oligonucleotide. All cDNA was treated with uracil-DNA glycosylase and then went through a first 18-cycle PCR with the universal primers M1SS and BC2_uni_R. As for how the authors treated the data: Each sample was normalized by randomly selecting 1 million high-quality reads, each carrying a distinct molecular identifier. Instead of being binned into consensus sequences, reads with shared molecular identifiers were discarded. CDR3 identification, clonotype clustering and error correction used MiTCR with a Q25 quality threshold and the strictest error-elimination algorithm. A nonparametric unseen species model using Euler transformation provided a lower-bound estimate of total TCR beta diversity. TCRdb trimmed public reads at Q25 via fastp, called clones via MiXCR and kept in-frame beta chains. CDR3 protein sequences are deduplicated, and each keeps its most common genes and DNA. The V and J calls and clone size come from TCRdb's table, not from the authors' own analysis. The sample table lists 1.5 million to 2 million distinct CDR3 sequences, 28% of them with a count of one. The top ten constitute roughly 8.2% of the sample.

Overall results and qualifications from the work: Compared with the aged group, the long-lived group had more naive CD4+ T cells, fewer expanded clones and increased TCR diversity, suggesting age selection. The CMV infection status of donors was not known, potentially confounding age-related changes in expanded clonotypes. Observed TCR beta diversity correlated strongly with the percentage of naive T cells measured by flow cytometry. Estimates of total diversity based on one million sequenced T cells were considered lower bounds and underestimates. Because profiling used bulk unsorted PBMCs, naive and antigen-experienced compartments could not be compared conclusively. Observed TCR beta diversity per million T cells fell roughly linearly with age, and a significant reduction was already apparent by age around 44.

This receptor was identified in a woman aged 25-40 years in good health. The sequence joins TRBV12-3 or TRBV12-4 to TRBJ2-4; 8 central bases correspond to TRBD2. The sequenced sample was blood. CDR3 sequence: CASSFGGRRHIQYF. At the DNA level, the sequence is TGTGCCAGCAGTTTCGGCGGGAGGAGGCACATTCAGTACTTC.